The source of this TCR beta chain is a study of regulatory T cells in long-lasting Graves disease. Time point here: persistent/refractory GD, antithyroid drugs over 5 years with positive TRAb. PBMC-derived RNA was used for the TCR library. Germline assignment: CDR1 SGHTA and CDR2 FQGNSA. The CDR3 has 18 residues. V lost 1 base and J lost 0, with 16 bases in between. This clonotype has a count of ten or more. Its antigen is currently unknown. Investigators prepared the TCR beta libraries by applying iRepertoire HTBI primers and Arm-PCR of CDR3 regions. The authors' processing: Identification across samples found 62 TRBV and over 12 TRBJ segments. One entry per CDR3 protein, called by TCRdb with MiXCR from the multiplex PCR reads. The V and J calls here are based on TCRdb, not the publication. The table has roughly 450,000 distinct CDR3 sequences, 20% to 25% seen once; the top ten hold over 7.5%. Study-wide results and caveats: Favored usage of TRBV28, TRBJ1-2 and TRBJ2-5 was recorded in persistent disease.

This sequence was found in a female donor with Graves disease. Specimen: peripheral blood mononuclear cells (PBMCs), collected when the disease was refractory, from a patient treated with antithyroid drugs. The chain is built from TRBV7-2 and TRBJ1-5; a possible D gene is TRBD1 (5 bases). The CDR3 sequence is CASSLDVRAFYSNQPQHF. The CDR3 region has the DNA TGTGCCAGCAGCTTAGACGTCAGGGCATTCTATAGCAATCAGCCCCAGCATTTT.